This T cell receptor beta chain was captured by sequencing in a study of blood T cell repertoires in COVID-19. Authors' processing steps: Reference gene primer amplification yielded estimated nucleated cell counts. This table comes from immunoSEQ multiplex PCR, and its TCRdb copy is limited to in-frame clones, with some not included. That table furnishes V, J and clone size, whereas the DNA furnished D and trimming. The table records about 380,000 clones, more than 80% of them present only once. Germline CDR1 is SGHVS and CDR2 is FNYEAQ. Deletions cut 5 bases from V and 3 bases from J, with 19 bases between. This CDR3 has 16 amino acids.

This TCR was recovered from a man aged 35 to 55 with acute or convalescent COVID-19. The rearrangement joins TRBV7-6 to TRBJ1-2; TRBD1 is a possible D gene (6 bases). Sequenced: peripheral blood. The CDR3 coding sequence is TGTGCCAGCAGCCGACTCAGTGGGGGCGCCTACTATGGCTACACCTTC. Protein product: CASSRLSGGAYYGYTF.